Listed here is a single T cell receptor beta chain. This sample is part of a study of cytomegalovirus exposure and HLA in healthy donors. Study information: There were about 85 million unique TCRs (from HLA-typed donors) in an early data release.

Both 60 Vbeta primers and 13 Jbeta primers went into the PCR. Using immunoSEQ multiplex PCR, the repertoire was profiled, and TCRdb retains in-frame clones only, with some absent. This sample has around 150,000 clones, with 80% to 90% found just once. Sequencing input: PBMCs. This clonotype was sampled from a woman aged 40 to 50 in good health and CMV-seropositive.

The CDR3 loop reads CASSRDRGHSNQPQHF. DNA for the CDR3: TGTGCCAGTAGTCGCGACAGAGGTCATAGCAATCAGCCCCAGCATTTT. The chain employs TRBV19 and TRBJ1-5; D might be TRBD1 (5 bases). The germline CDR1 and CDR2 sequences are LNHDA and SQIVND (reference sequence). CDR3 size: 16 residues. The V and J ends lost 5 bases and 0 bases respectively, with 14 bases between them.